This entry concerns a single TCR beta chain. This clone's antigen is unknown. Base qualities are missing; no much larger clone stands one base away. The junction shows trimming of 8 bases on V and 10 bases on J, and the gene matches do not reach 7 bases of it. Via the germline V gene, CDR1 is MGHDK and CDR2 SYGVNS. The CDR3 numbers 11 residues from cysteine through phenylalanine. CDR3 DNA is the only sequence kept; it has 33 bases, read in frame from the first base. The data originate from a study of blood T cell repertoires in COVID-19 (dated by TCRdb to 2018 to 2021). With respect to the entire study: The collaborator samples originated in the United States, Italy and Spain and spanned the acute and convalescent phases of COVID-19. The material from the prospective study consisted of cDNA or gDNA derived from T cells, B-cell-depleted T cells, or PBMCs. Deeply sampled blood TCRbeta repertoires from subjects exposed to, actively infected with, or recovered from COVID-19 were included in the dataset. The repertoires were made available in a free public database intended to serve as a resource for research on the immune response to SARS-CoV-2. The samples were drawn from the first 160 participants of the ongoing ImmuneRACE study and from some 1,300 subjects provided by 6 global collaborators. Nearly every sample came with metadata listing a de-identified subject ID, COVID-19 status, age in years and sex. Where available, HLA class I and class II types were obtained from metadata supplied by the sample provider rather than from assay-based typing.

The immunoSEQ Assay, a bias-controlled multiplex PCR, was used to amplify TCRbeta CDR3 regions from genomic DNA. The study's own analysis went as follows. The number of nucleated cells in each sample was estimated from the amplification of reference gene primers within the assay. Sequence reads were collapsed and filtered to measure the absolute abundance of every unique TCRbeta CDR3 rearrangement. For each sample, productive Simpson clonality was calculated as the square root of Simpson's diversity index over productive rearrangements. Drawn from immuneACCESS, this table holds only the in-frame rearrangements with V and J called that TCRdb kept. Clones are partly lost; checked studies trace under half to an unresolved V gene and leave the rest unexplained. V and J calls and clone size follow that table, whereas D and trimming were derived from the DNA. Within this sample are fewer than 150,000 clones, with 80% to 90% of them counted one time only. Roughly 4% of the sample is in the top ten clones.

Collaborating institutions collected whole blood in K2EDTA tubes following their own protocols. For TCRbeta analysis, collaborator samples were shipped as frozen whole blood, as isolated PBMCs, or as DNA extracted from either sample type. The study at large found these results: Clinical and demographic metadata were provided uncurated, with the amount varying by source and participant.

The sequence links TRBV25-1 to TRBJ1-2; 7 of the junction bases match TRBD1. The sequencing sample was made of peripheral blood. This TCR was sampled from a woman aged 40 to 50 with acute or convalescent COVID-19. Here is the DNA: TGTGCCAGCGGAGACAGGGAGTACTACACCTTC. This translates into CASGDREYYTF.